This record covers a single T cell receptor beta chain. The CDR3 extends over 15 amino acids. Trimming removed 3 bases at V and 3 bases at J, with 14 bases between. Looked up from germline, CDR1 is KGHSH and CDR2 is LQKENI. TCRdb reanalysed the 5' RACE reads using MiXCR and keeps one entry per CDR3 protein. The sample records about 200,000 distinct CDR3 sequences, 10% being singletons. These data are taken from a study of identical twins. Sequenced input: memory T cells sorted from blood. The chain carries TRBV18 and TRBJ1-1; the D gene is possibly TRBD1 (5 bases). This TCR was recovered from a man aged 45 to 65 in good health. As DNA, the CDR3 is TGTGCCAGCTCACCTTTAAGGGGAATCGACACTGAAGCTTTCTTT. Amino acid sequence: CASSPLRGIDTEAFF.